What follows describes a single T cell receptor beta chain. Its antigen is still unknown. These data come from a study of shared clonotypes between healthy human individuals. Notes on the study in general: The sole specimen, blood, was sampled, and tissue repertoires likely differ.

Trimming took 0 bases from V and 7 from J, leaving 12 bases between them. Germline V CDR1 and CDR2: SGHTA, FQGTGA. This CDR3 has 14 amino acids. Assay: immunoSEQ multiplex PCR; the TCRdb copy retains only in-frame clones and omits some. Here the sample spans about 2.3 million clones, just under 95% being singletons. The genes are TRBV7-3 and TRBJ2-5, with D possibly matching TRBD2 (5 bases). The specimen sequenced was naive CD4+ T cells from PBMCs. Specified subset: CD45RA+ positively selected. The source is a man younger than 30 in good health. Some clones in this sample may be carry-over from other donors' samples. The CDR3 here is CASSLTGGDRTQYF. The CDR3 DNA reads TGTGCCAGCAGCTTAACCGGAGGCGACCGGACCCAGTACTTC.